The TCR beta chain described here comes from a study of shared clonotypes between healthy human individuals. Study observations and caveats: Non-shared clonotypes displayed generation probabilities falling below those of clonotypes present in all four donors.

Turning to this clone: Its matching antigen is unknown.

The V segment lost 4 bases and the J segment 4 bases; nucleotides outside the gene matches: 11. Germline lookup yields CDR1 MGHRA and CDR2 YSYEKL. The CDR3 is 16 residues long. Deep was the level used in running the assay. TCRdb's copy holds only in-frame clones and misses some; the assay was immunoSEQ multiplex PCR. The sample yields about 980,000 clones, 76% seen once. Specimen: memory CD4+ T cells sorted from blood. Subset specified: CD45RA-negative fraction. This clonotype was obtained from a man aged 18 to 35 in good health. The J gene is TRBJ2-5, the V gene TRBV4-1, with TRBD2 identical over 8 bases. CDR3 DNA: TGCGCCAGCAGCCCCTCCCTCGGGGGGGGGCGAGAGACCCAGTACTTC. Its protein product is CASSPSLGGGRETQYF.